These 27 T cell receptor beta chains came from one sample sequenced in a study of blood T cells in healthy people across ages. Primers used in a second PCR of roughly 7 to 12 cycles were a sample-barcoded 5' primer and a J-beta primer mix. From the 5' RACE reads, TCRdb called clonotypes with MiXCR, one entry per CDR3 protein. The sample includes about 1.1 million distinct CDR3 sequences, 30% to 40% of them seen just once. The specimen was blood. These receptors were taken from a young man in good health.

The chain recombines TRBV12-3 or TRBV12-4 with TRBJ1-1, with D possibly TRBD1 on 6 matching bases. The germline V and J ends were trimmed by 8 bases and 0 bases, with 10 bases remaining between them. This CDR3 contains 13 residues. CDR3 region: CASGNRVNTEAFF. The DNA of the CDR3 is TGTGCCAGCGGTAACAGGGTGAACACTGAAGCTTTCTTT.

This chain connects TRBV6-5 to TRBJ1-5, with 7 positions matching TRBD1. This CDR3 has 16 residues. Germline V CDR1 and CDR2: MNHEY, SVGAGI. Trimming cost V 4 bases and J 1 base; bases outside gene matches: 7. The CDR3 DNA reads TGTGCCAGCAGTTCGAACGACAGGGTAAGCAATCAGCCCCAGCATTTT. It specifies CASSSNDRVSNQPQHF.

This clonotype showed up just once. Since a much larger clone is just one base distant, this may be a read error. The genes are TRBV4-3 and TRBJ2-1, with 7 bases that match TRBD1. Trimming took 4 bases from V and 10 from J; bases not matched to a gene: 16. This CDR3 contains 16 residues. The germline gives CDR1 LGHNA, CDR2 YSLEER. The CDR3, as DNA: TGCGCCAGCAGCCTCTACCCTGGGACAGCCACCTACGAGCAGTTCTTC. Translating gives CASSLYPGTATYEQFF.

This clonotype has just a few counts. The V and J genes are TRBV12-3 or TRBV12-4 and TRBJ1-2; D unresolved. Between the trimmed V and J ends, which lost 0 bases and 7 bases, there was a span of 9 bases. This CDR3 region has 13 residues. For the CDR3, the DNA is TGTGCCAGCAGTTTAGCAACGGACGCTGGCTACACCTTC. It is translated as CASSLATDAGYTF.

There are a few counts of this clonotype. This chain links TRBV9 with TRBJ2-1; no firm D call. Germline loops: CDR1 SGDLS, CDR2 YYNGEE. V was pared by 6 bases and J by 8 bases, with 15 bases between. This CDR3 has 13 residues. The CDR3 sequence is CASNPSAGDEQFF. Here the CDR3 DNA reads TGTGCCAGCAATCCTTCCGCAGGCGATGAGCAGTTCTTC. The full variable domain, its missing parts supplied by reference TRBV9 and TRBJ2-1, is DSGVTQTPKHLITATGQRVTLRCSPRSGDLSVYWYQQSLDQGLQFLIQYYNGEERAKGNILERFSAQQFPDLHSELNLSSLELGDSALYFCASNPSAGDEQFFGPGTRLTVL.

This sequence joins TRBV7-2 and TRBJ2-7, with TRBD2 matching over 11 bases. The end of the DNA fits TRBJ2-5 better, so the J call may be wrong. The CDR3 sequence is 18 residues long. From germline, CDR1 is SGHTA and CDR2 FQGNSA. The CDR3 spells CASSFPTSGEDIQETQYF. In nucleotides, the CDR3 is TGTGCCAGCAGCTTTCCGACTAGCGGGGAAGACATTCAAGAGACCCAGTACTTC.

J is TRBJ1-5 and V is TRBV12-3 or TRBV12-4; D might be TRBD1 (5 bases). The V end lost 1 base, the J end lost 5 bases, and 15 bases lay between the germline ends. There are 16 residues in the CDR3. The CDR3 sequence is CASSLGAGGDYQPQHF. The CDR3, as DNA: TGTGCCAGCAGTTTAGGGGCCGGGGGGGACTATCAGCCCCAGCATTTT.

This sequence joins TRBV4-1 and TRBJ2-7, with 7 bases lining up with TRBD1. With 0 bases clipped from V and 2 bases from J, the junction kept 4 bases outside the gene matches. Germline assignment: CDR1 MGHRA and CDR2 YSYEKL. The CDR3 covers 15 residues. The DNA of the CDR3 is TGCGCCAGCAGCCAAGATCTCGGACAGGCCTACGAGCAGTACTTC. The encoded protein is CASSQDLGQAYEQYF.

This clonotype has a handful of counts. This rearrangement joins TRBV12-3 or TRBV12-4 to TRBJ2-3, with TRBD2 matching over 10 bases. This CDR3 is built from 17 residues. After removal of 0 bases from V and 2 bases from J, the junction contained 5 bases not matched to a gene. This CDR3 reads CASSLALAGDSTDTQYF. In DNA form, the CDR3 reads TGTGCCAGCAGTTTAGCCCTAGCGGGAGACTCCACAGATACGCAGTATTTT.

The chain couples TRBV2 to TRBJ2-7; D may be TRBD2 (5 bases). V was pared by 4 bases and J by 1 base, with 11 bases between. The CDR3 extends over 14 amino acids. Per the germline V gene, CDR1 is SNHLY and CDR2 is FYNNEI. In nucleotides, the CDR3 is TGTGCCAGCAGTGTACGGGATACTTCCTACGAGCAGTACTTC. Residues: CASSVRDTSYEQYF.

The V gene is TRBV7-9, the J gene TRBJ1-1; D call uncertain. The V gene lost 5 bases and the J gene lost 8 bases, with 15 bases spanning the gap. The CDR3 extends over 13 amino acids. Germline CDR1 and CDR2: SEHNR and FQNEAQ (reference sequence). The DNA for the CDR3 is TGTGCCAGCAGCCAGGACTTTTTGCCGGAAGCTTTCTTT. Protein product: CASSQDFLPEAFF.

Note on this clonotype: This may stem from a read error, because a much larger clone lies one nucleotide away. The chain employs TRBV7-2 and TRBJ2-3; unclear D gene. The CDR3 has 14 amino acids. Germline V gene lookup returns CDR1 SGHTA and CDR2 FQGNSA. This CDR3 is CASSFDRITDAQYF. DNA of the CDR3: TGTGCCAGCAGCTTTGACCGGATCACAGATGCGCAGTATTTT.

This clonotype was observed a few times. The chain joins TRBV4-3 to TRBJ2-1; D gene uncertain. Germline-derived CDR1 and CDR2 are LGHNA and YSLEER. Trimming removed 2 bases at V and 8 bases at J, with 10 bases between. This CDR3 has 13 residues. The CDR3 sequence is CASSQLGGYEQFF. The CDR3 DNA reads as TGCGCCAGCAGCCAACTAGGCGGATATGAGCAGTTCTTC.

This chain links TRBV10-3 with TRBJ2-3; D could derive from TRBD1 or TRBD2 (6 bases each). V dropped 6 bases and J dropped 4 bases, with 11 bases sitting between them. CDR3 length equals 13 residues. Germline V gene data show CDR1 as ENHRY and CDR2 as SYGVKD. CDR3 sequence (DNA): TGTGCCATCAGGCCGGGGGCGGCAGATACGCAGTATTTT. The encoded protein is CAIRPGAADTQYF.

The V gene is TRBV27, the J gene TRBJ2-5, with TRBD1 matching over 9 bases. J gave up 4 bases and V 6 bases, and 12 bases lay outside the gene matches. Germline-derived CDR1 and CDR2 are MNHEY and SMNVEV (reference sequence). This CDR3 has 16 amino acids. The DNA for the CDR3 is TGTGCCAGCAGCCACTATCGAACAGGGGGCATAGAGACCCAGTACTTC. It codes for CASSHYRTGGIETQYF.

The chain employs TRBV4-3 and TRBJ2-7; D assignment may be TRBD1 or TRBD2 (5 bases each). The CDR3 loop spans 15 amino acids. V lost 1 base to trimming and J lost 0 bases, with 10 bases between them. Per the germline V gene, CDR1 is LGHNA and CDR2 is YSLEER. CDR3 DNA sequence: TGCGCCAGCAGCCAAGGTACGGGGCGCTCCTACGAGCAGTACTTC. Encoded protein: CASSQGTGRSYEQYF.

This rearrangement joins TRBV20-1 to TRBJ1-5; D may be TRBD1 (5 bases). This CDR3 is built from 14 residues. Germline V gene lookup returns CDR1 DFQATT and CDR2 SNEGSKA (reference sequence). V gave up 3 bases and J gave up 2 bases, with 11 bases separating them. CDR3 coding DNA: TGCAGTGCTAGTTTGGGGGTGCGCAATCAGCCCCAGCATTTT. This gives the protein CSASLGVRNQPQHF.

The V and J genes are TRBV6-2 or TRBV6-3 and TRBJ2-2; D gene uncertain. V was trimmed by 4 bases and J by 9 bases, leaving 9 bases between them. Germline V gives CDR1 MNHEY, CDR2 SVGEGT. The CDR3 consists of 12 residues. In DNA, the CDR3 is TGTGCCAGCAGTTCTACCACGAGGGAGCTGTTTTTT. It encodes CASSSTTRELFF.

In nucleotides, the CDR3 is TGTGCCATCAGTGCTGCGGACGGCCGGTCCCCAGATACGCAGTATTTT. Its protein product is CAISAADGRSPDTQYF. This chain uses TRBV10-3 with TRBJ2-3; D not certain. The CDR3 sequence is 16 residues long. V was clipped by 4 bases and J by 4 bases, with 18 bases between them. Germline lookup yields CDR1 ENHRY and CDR2 SYGVKD.

The rearrangement links TRBV3-1 to TRBJ2-5; 7 positions agree with TRBD2. The germline CDR1 and CDR2 sequences are LGHDT and YNNKEL (reference sequence). V lost 1 base and J lost 5; bases outside the gene matches: 4. The CDR3 is 14 residues long. The chain's CDR3 is CASSQALGGETQYF. Written as DNA, the CDR3 is TGTGCCAGCAGCCAAGCCCTGGGAGGGGAGACCCAGTACTTC.

This clonotype turned up a few times. This sequence joins TRBV21-1 and TRBJ2-6; no DNA check was done on the table's D call, TRBD1. TRBV21-1 corresponds to a pseudogene. This CDR3 spans 16 amino acids. This CDR3 is CASSGQSPGGANVLTF. The CDR3 DNA is TGTGCCAGCAGCGGACAGAGCCCCGGTGGGGCCAACGTCCTGACTTTC.

This clonotype was picked up many times. V gene TRBV4-1 combines with J gene TRBJ2-3; D is unclear. The CDR3 has 12 residues. Per germline, CDR1 MGHRA and CDR2 YSYEKL. Between the trimmed V and J ends, which lost 4 bases and 5 bases, there was a span of 7 bases. The DNA of the CDR3 is TGCGCCAGCAGCCCGGTAGGAGATACGCAGTATTTT. This gives the protein CASSPVGDTQYF.

This chain joins TRBV9 and TRBJ1-4; D unclear. Germline assignment: CDR1 SGDLS and CDR2 YYNGEE. Deletions cut 0 bases from V and 2 bases from J, with 8 bases between. This CDR3 has 15 amino acids. CDR3 amino acids: CASSVGGNTNEKLFF. For the CDR3, the DNA is TGTGCCAGCAGCGTAGGAGGGAACACTAATGAAAAACTGTTTTTT.

The gene calls are TRBV20-1 and TRBJ2-5; D uncertain. Germline V CDR1 and CDR2: DFQATT, SNEGSKA (reference sequence). CDR3 size: 11 residues. V lost 6 bases, J lost 11 bases, and 16 bases lay in between. CDR3 loop: CSAPKANEQYF. The CDR3 region has the DNA TGCAGTGCGCCGAAGGCCAATGAGCAGTACTTC.

V is TRBV12-3 or TRBV12-4 and J is TRBJ1-4; D unresolved. CDR3 length: 15 residues. V was pared by 1 base and J by 3 bases, with 9 bases between. As DNA, the CDR3 is TGTGCCAGCAGTTTAGGGGAATTCGCTAATGAAAAACTGTTTTTT. Encoded protein: CASSLGEFANEKLFF.

The chain links TRBV4-1 to TRBJ1-4; a weak D match, TRBD1 (5 bases). CDR3 length equals 15 residues. Germline V gene data show CDR1 as MGHRA and CDR2 as YSYEKL. With 2 bases removed from V and 7 bases from J, the gap between germline ends came to 14 bases. The CDR3 coding sequence is TGCGCCAGCAGCCAAAGCGGGGGGACGAGTGAAAAACTGTTTTTT. Its translation: CASSQSGGTSEKLFF.

This clonotype occurred a few times. This chain uses TRBV4-2 with TRBJ2-1, with TRBD2 matching over 9 bases. Germline V gene sequence: CDR1 LGHNA, CDR2 YNFKEQ. The CDR3 runs 15 residues. V was pared by 3 bases and J by 8 bases, with 8 bases of the junction left unmatched. The CDR3 DNA reads as TGTGCCAGCAGCCACCCCGGGACTAGCCTGGATGAGCAGTTCTTC. The encoded protein is CASSHPGTSLDEQFF.